This T cell receptor beta chain comes out of a study of T-cell memory formation after mild COVID-19. Turning to this clonotype: Its antigen is not known.

V shed 0 bases and J shed 2 bases, with 7 bases lying between them. This CDR3 has 14 amino acids. Germline CDR1 reads SGHVS; CDR2 reads FNYEAQ. Overall study results and limits: Clones contracting over day 15 to 85 were CD4/CD8 balanced, with later expanders leaning CD4+. Mainly CM and EM harbored the contracting CD4+ clones; mainly EMRA harbored the CD8+ ones. Some clones that responded turned up in pre-infection memory, which suggests that cross-reactive memory joined in.

TCRdb called the 5' RACE reads again in MiXCR, with one record for every CDR3 protein. The data show about 350,000 distinct CDR3 sequences, with roughly 13% seen just once and about 24% held by the top ten. The material sequenced was PBMCs or a T cell subset sorted from them (not recorded which). The clonotype was recovered from a man younger than 35 who had mild COVID-19 (a few samples of this study predate the infection). Cell type and time point are not known. The J gene is TRBJ1-1, the V gene TRBV7-6; D gene uncertain. The CDR3 spells CASSLAEDNTEAFF. In DNA, the CDR3 is TGTGCCAGCAGCTTAGCCGAGGACAACACTGAAGCTTTCTTT.